The 30 T cell receptor beta chains given below trace back to one sample, sequenced in a study of T cell responses to AZD1222 COVID-19 vaccine. Clones were read by immunoSEQ multiplex PCR, and TCRdb kept only the in-frame ones, dropping some. The sample has 95,000 to 150,000 clones, approximately 90% seen once. Sequences were derived from peripheral blood, sampled on day 0 of AZD1222 vaccination. These receptors originate from an adult in good health.

This chain joins TRBV4-2 and TRBJ2-1, with 11 bases aligning to TRBD2. J gave up 4 bases and V 3 bases, and 5 bases lay outside the gene matches. The germline V gene has CDR1 LGHNA and CDR2 YNFKEQ. This CDR3 spans 16 amino acids. CDR3: CASSHLAGGGYNEQFF. The DNA for the CDR3 is TGTGCCAGCAGCCACTTAGCGGGAGGGGGTTACAATGAGCAGTTCTTC.

The chain recombines TRBV7-2 with TRBJ1-5; D gene unclear. Germline loops: CDR1 SGHTA, CDR2 FQGNSA. This CDR3 contains 15 residues. V was cut by 0 bases and J by 5 bases, with 11 bases left in between. CDR3 residues: CASSLAAASYQPQHF. The CDR3 DNA follows: TGTGCCAGCAGCTTAGCGGCAGCATCCTATCAGCCCCAGCATTTT.

The chain employs TRBV30 and TRBJ2-7; possibly TRBD1 or TRBD2 for D (5 bases each). There are 12 residues in the CDR3. V was clipped by 8 bases and J by 4 bases, with 15 bases between them. The germline V gene encodes CDR1 GTSNPN and CDR2 SVGIG (reference sequence). The CDR3 DNA reads as TGTGCCCGAAGGGACGGGCCATACGAGCAGTACTTC. This codes for CARRDGPYEQYF. The entire variable domain, with the rest obtained from reference TRBV30 and TRBJ2-7, is as follows: SQTIHQWPATLVQPVGSPLSLECTVEGTSNPNLYWYRQAAGRGLQLLFYSVGIGQISSEVPQNLSASRPQDRQFILSSKKLLLSDSGFYLCARRDGPYEQYFGPGTRLTVT.

V is TRBV7-9 and J is TRBJ2-3, with TRBD2 as a possible D gene (5 bases). CDR1 SEHNR and CDR2 FQNEAQ come from the germline V gene (reference sequence). Trimming left V 1 base short and J 10 bases short, with 12 bases between. The length of the CDR3 is 13 residues. The CDR3 reads CASSLGAVRAQYF. As DNA, the CDR3 is TGTGCCAGCAGCTTAGGGGCTGTGAGGGCGCAGTATTTT.

The chain recombines TRBV28 with TRBJ1-2, with 7 bases that match TRBD1. In germline, CDR1 is MDHEN, CDR2 SYDVKM. The CDR3 extends over 14 amino acids. V dropped 5 bases and J dropped 0; count of bases not matched to a gene: 3. The CDR3 coding sequence is TGTGCCAGCAGTCGGGACAGCGCTAACTATGGCTACACCTTC. Protein product: CASSRDSANYGYTF.

This clone was observed a few times. This CDR3 reads CATGRGYNEQFF. CDR3 coding DNA: TGTGCCACGGGAAGAGGATACAATGAGCAGTTCTTC. This chain uses TRBV19 with TRBJ2-1; maybe TRBD2 (5 bases). The CDR3 spans 12 residues. CDR1 LNHDA and CDR2 SQIVND come from the germline V gene (reference sequence). V lost 10 bases, J lost 4 bases, and 11 bases lay in between.

The chain links TRBV29-1 to TRBJ2-3, with TRBD2 as a possible D gene (5 bases). V lost 0 bases and J lost 2, with 12 bases in between. Germline V gives CDR1 SQVTM, CDR2 ANQGSEA. The CDR3 contains 15 residues. CDR3 bases: TGCAGCGTTGAAGATTCGGGAAAAACCACAGATACGCAGTATTTT. This translates into CSVEDSGKTTDTQYF.

The rearrangement uses TRBV7-6 and TRBJ2-1; no clear D gene. The V end was cut by 0 bases, the J end by 9 bases, with 9 bases between. CDR1 is SGHVS and CDR2 is FNYEAQ in the germline V gene. The CDR3 consists of 13 residues. This CDR3 reads CASSLALDGEQFF. CDR3 DNA: TGTGCCAGCAGCTTAGCGTTGGACGGTGAGCAGTTCTTC.

The chain joins TRBV7-2 to TRBJ1-2; D might be TRBD1 (5 bases). CDR3 length: 13 residues. Germline CDR1 SGHTA, CDR2 FQGNSA. Trimming cost V 2 bases and J 8 bases, with 12 bases left between them. In DNA form, the CDR3 reads TGTGCCAGCAGCTTACGACAGTCGGGCGGCTACACCTTC. The encoded protein is CASSLRQSGGYTF.

This chain joins TRBV9 and TRBJ2-7; D not certain. Germline CDR1 is SGDLS and CDR2 is YYNGEE. V lost 4 bases and J lost 0, with 11 bases in between. CDR3 length: 14 residues. The CDR3: CASSPQLASYEQYF. The CDR3 DNA reads TGTGCCAGCAGCCCCCAGCTGGCCTCCTACGAGCAGTACTTC.

This chain links TRBV12-3 or TRBV12-4 with TRBJ1-2; tentatively, D is TRBD1 (5 bases). Trimming took 3 bases from V and 3 from J, leaving 8 bases between them. This CDR3 has 13 amino acids. The chain's CDR3 is CASSLGGDYGYTF. The CDR3 bases are TGTGCCAGCAGTTTGGGGGGAGACTATGGCTACACCTTC.

The chain links TRBV29-1 to TRBJ1-2; D is unclear. V lost 3 bases and J lost 4, with 21 bases in between. The CDR3 has 16 amino acids. Germline V gene data show CDR1 as SQVTM and CDR2 as ANQGSEA. CDR3 coding DNA: TGCAGCGTTGAGGATCCCAGGACCTCTACAAGCTATGGCTACACCTTC. It is translated as CSVEDPRTSTSYGYTF.

This clone was detected only a few times. V usage is TRBV3-1 (or the pseudogene TRBV3-2) and J usage is TRBJ2-5, with D unclear. Per germline, CDR1 LGHDT and CDR2 YNNKEL (reference sequence). V lost 4 bases to trimming and J lost 3 bases, with 9 bases between them. The CDR3 extends over 13 amino acids. CDR3 loop: CASSPDLEETQYF. The DNA of the CDR3 is TGTGCCAGCAGCCCTGACCTGGAAGAGACCCAGTACTTC.

The CDR3: CASSFLLAGTGELFF. The CDR3 DNA reads as TGTGCCAGCAGCTTCCTACTAGCGGGAACCGGGGAGCTGTTTTTT. The V gene is TRBV7-2, the J gene TRBJ2-2, with 10 bases aligning to TRBD2. Germline values: CDR1 SGHTA, CDR2 FQGNSA. The junction had 3 bases not matched to a gene; V was cut back by 3 bases and J by 5 bases. The CDR3 length is 15 residues.

V gene TRBV11-2 combines with J gene TRBJ2-5; 8 nucleotides align to TRBD1. V shed 3 bases, J shed 5 bases, and the junction held 8 bases outside the gene matches. This CDR3 region has 15 residues. The germline V gene has CDR1 SGHAT and CDR2 FQNNGV. This CDR3 reads CASSFQDRAFETQYF. Written as DNA, the CDR3 is TGTGCCAGCAGCTTCCAGGACAGGGCTTTCGAGACCCAGTACTTC.

The rearrangement links TRBV4-2 to TRBJ2-7; 7 nucleotides line up with TRBD2. Germline V gives CDR1 LGHNA, CDR2 YNFKEQ. V lost 6 bases to trimming and J lost 5 bases; unmatched junction nucleotides: 7. The CDR3 has 13 residues. As DNA, the CDR3 is TGTGCCAGCAGGGGCGGGGGATTCGACGAGCAGTACTTC. Translating gives CASRGGGFDEQYF.

This rearrangement joins TRBV2 to TRBJ1-1, with TRBD1 matching over 8 bases. The CDR3 extends over 15 amino acids. V lost 5 bases and J lost 4; bases outside the gene matches: 9. Germline CDR1 is SNHLY and CDR2 is FYNNEI. CDR3 loop: CASSPQGASSTEAFF. DNA for the CDR3: TGTGCCAGCAGTCCTCAGGGGGCGTCGTCCACTGAAGCTTTCTTT. Combining the CDR3 with reference TRBV2 and TRBJ1-1 gives the whole variable domain EPEVTQTPSHQVTQMGQEVILRCVPISNHLYFYWYRQILGQKVEFLVSFYNNEISEKSEIFDDQFSVERPDGSNFTLKIRSTKLEDSAMYFCASSPQGASSTEAFFGQGTRLTVV.

This sequence joins TRBV18 and TRBJ1-2, with a tentative D call TRBD1 (6 bases). The CDR3 has 14 amino acids. Germline CDR1 KGHSH, CDR2 LQKENI. V dropped 2 bases and J dropped 4 bases, with 11 bases sitting between them. CDR3 sequence reads: CASSPEDSLYGYTF. The CDR3 DNA is TGTGCCAGCTCACCAGAGGACAGCCTCTATGGCTACACCTTC.

The V call is TRBV6-5, the J call TRBJ2-1; TRBD2 matches 12 bases. CDR1 is MNHEY and CDR2 is SVGAGI in the germline V gene. The length of the CDR3 is 13 residues. J was trimmed by 6 bases and V by 11 bases; bases with no gene match: 5. CDR3 in DNA: TGTGCCGGCCGGACTAGCGGGGCCAATGAGCAGTTCTTC. Translation: CAGRTSGANEQFF.

V and J are TRBV2 and TRBJ2-1, with D possibly matching TRBD1 (5 bases). The CDR3 has 15 residues. Trimming shortened V by 3 bases and J by 2 bases, and 11 bases separated the two germline ends. Germline V gene lookup returns CDR1 SNHLY and CDR2 FYNNEI. CDR3 bases: TGTGCCAGCAGTGAGACAGCACCGCCCTACAATGAGCAGTTCTTC. Translating gives CASSETAPPYNEQFF.

The J gene is TRBJ1-6, the V gene TRBV7-2; perhaps TRBD1 as D (6 bases). The CDR3 has 14 residues. Germline lookup yields CDR1 SGHTA and CDR2 FQGNSA. Deletions cut 5 bases from V and 6 bases from J, with 11 bases between. The CDR3 region has the DNA TGTGCCAGCAGCCTACTACAGGGTAATTCACCCCTCCACTTT. It codes for CASSLLQGNSPLHF.

V gene TRBV6-5 combines with J gene TRBJ1-6; D is possibly TRBD1 (5 bases). Germline V gives CDR1 MNHEY, CDR2 SVGAGI. This CDR3 is built from 14 residues. V was pared by 5 bases and J by 12 bases, with 17 bases between. The CDR3 region is CASSRQSFDQPLHF. CDR3 DNA: TGTGCCAGCAGTCGACAGAGTTTCGATCAACCCCTCCACTTT.

The chain is built from TRBV5-3 and TRBJ2-3; D might be TRBD2 (6 bases). TRBV5-3 is an open reading frame, and its role is uncertain. The CDR3 runs 16 residues. The germline V and J ends were trimmed by 6 bases and 0 bases, with 17 bases remaining between them. CDR3 bases: TGTGCCAGAACCTGTCGGAGGGGACCCAGCACAGATACGCAGTATTTT. Its protein product is CARTCRRGPSTDTQYF.

V gene TRBV3-1 (or the pseudogene TRBV3-2) combines with J gene TRBJ2-7, with 9 positions matching TRBD2. V dropped 2 bases and J dropped 6; count of bases not matched to a gene: 8. The CDR3 has 15 residues. Germline V gene lookup returns CDR1 LGHDT and CDR2 YNNKEL (reference sequence). CDR3 in amino acids: CASSQTLAGLGEQYF. The CDR3 DNA reads TGTGCCAGCAGCCAAACCCTAGCGGGGCTCGGCGAGCAGTACTTC.

The chain links TRBV6-2 or TRBV6-3 to TRBJ2-7, with 7 bases lining up with TRBD2. V shed 4 bases and J 2 bases; nucleotides not matched to a gene: 5. This CDR3 comprises 14 residues. Germline CDR1 is MNHEY and CDR2 is SVGEGT. The chain's CDR3 is CASSWGGRTYEQYF. CDR3 coding DNA: TGTGCCAGCAGTTGGGGAGGGAGGACCTACGAGCAGTACTTC.

The chain uses TRBV6-5 and TRBJ1-2; 8 nucleotides line up with TRBD1. Germline V gene lookup returns CDR1 MNHEY and CDR2 SVGAGI. Germline trimming cut 10 bases from V and 3 bases from J; bases unmatched to any gene: 7. This CDR3 region has 13 residues. The CDR3 DNA reads as TGTGCCACCTGGCAGGGGGCTGACTATGGCTACACCTTC. Translated, it gives CATWQGADYGYTF.

A single count supports this clone. The chain carries TRBV9 and TRBJ2-7; D uncertain. This CDR3 has 15 amino acids. CDR1 SGDLS and CDR2 YYNGEE come from the germline V gene. Trimming took off 4 bases at V and 1 base at J, with 15 bases between the two ends. This chain's CDR3 is CASSPFEVRSYEQYF. The DNA of the CDR3 is TGTGCCAGCAGCCCCTTTGAGGTTCGGTCCTACGAGCAGTACTTC. Using reference TRBV9 and TRBJ2-7 for the parts outside the CDR3, the full variable domain is DSGVTQTPKHLITATGQRVTLRCSPRSGDLSVYWYQQSLDQGLQFLIQYYNGEERAKGNILERFSAQQFPDLHSELNLSSLELGDSALYFCASSPFEVRSYEQYFGPGTRLTVT.

This chain links TRBV7-2 with TRBJ2-7; TRBD1 is a possible D gene (7 bases). V was cut by 1 base and J by 6 bases, with 16 bases left in between. The CDR3 sequence is 15 residues long. Germline CDR1 SGHTA, CDR2 FQGNSA. CDR3 in DNA: TGTGCCAGCAGCTTAGGTCGGAGGGGGCTGAGCGAGCAGTACTTC. Translation gives CASSLGRRGLSEQYF. Supplemented by reference TRBV7-2 and TRBJ2-7, the full variable domain reads GAGVSQSPSNKVTEKGKDVELRCDPISGHTALYWYRQSLGQGLEFLIYFQGNSAPDKSGLPSDRFSAERTGGSVSTLTIQRTQQEDSAVYLCASSLGRRGLSEQYFGPGTRLTVT.

V usage is TRBV5-1 and J usage is TRBJ2-5, with 8 bases fitting TRBD1. The V segment lost 4 bases and the J segment 0 bases; nucleotides outside the gene matches: 2. The germline CDR1 and CDR2 sequences are SGHRS and YFSETQ. This CDR3 contains 14 residues. This chain's CDR3 is CASSKTGDQETQYF. The CDR3 DNA is TGCGCCAGCAGCAAGACAGGGGACCAAGAGACCCAGTACTTC.

The V call is TRBV28, the J call TRBJ2-1; D unclear. Germline assignment: CDR1 MDHEN and CDR2 SYDVKM. Trimming took off 8 bases at V and 12 bases at J, with 14 bases between the two ends. The CDR3 is 11 residues long. The CDR3 nucleotides read TGTGCCAGCCGATTGGGTCCATTGCAGTTCTTC. This encodes CASRLGPLQFF.